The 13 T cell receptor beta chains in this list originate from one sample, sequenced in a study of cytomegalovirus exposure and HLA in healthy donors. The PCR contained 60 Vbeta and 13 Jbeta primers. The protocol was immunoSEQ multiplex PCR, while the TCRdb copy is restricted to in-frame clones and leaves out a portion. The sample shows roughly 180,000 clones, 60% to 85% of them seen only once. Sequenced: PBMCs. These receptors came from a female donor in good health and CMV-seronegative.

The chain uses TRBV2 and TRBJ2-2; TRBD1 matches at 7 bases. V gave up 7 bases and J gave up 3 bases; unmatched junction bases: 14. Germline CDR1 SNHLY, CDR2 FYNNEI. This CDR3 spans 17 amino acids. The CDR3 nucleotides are TGTGCCAGCAAGTTTCTACAGGGGAATGTAGACACCGGGGAGCTGTTTTTT. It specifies CASKFLQGNVDTGELFF.

In DNA, the CDR3 is TGTGCCAGCAGCTTTGCGGGGGTCACCGGGGAGCTGTTTTTT. Amino acid sequence: CASSFAGVTGELFF. The V call is TRBV5-4, the J call TRBJ2-2; 7 bases map to TRBD2. V was pared by 2 bases and J by 4 bases, with 2 bases of the junction left unmatched. From germline, CDR1 is SGHNT and CDR2 YYREEE (reference sequence). The CDR3 has 14 amino acids. Full variable domain (rest looked up from reference TRBV5-4 and TRBJ2-2): ETGVTQSPTHLIKTRGQQVTLRCSSQSGHNTVSWYQQALGQGPQFIFQYYREEENGRGNFPPRFSGLQFPNYSSELNVNALELDDSALYLCASSFAGVTGELFFGEGSRLTVL.

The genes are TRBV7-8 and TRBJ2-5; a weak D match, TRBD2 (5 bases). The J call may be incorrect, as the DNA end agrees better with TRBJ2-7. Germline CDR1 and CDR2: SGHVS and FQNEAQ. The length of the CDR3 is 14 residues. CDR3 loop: CASSTIRGAYEQYF. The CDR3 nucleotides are TGTGCCAGCTCTACCATCCGGGGTGCCTACGAGCAGTACTTC.

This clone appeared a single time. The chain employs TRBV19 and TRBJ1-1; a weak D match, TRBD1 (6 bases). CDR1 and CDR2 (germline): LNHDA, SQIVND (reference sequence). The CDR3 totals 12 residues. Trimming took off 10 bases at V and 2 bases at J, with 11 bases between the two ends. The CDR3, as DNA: TGTGCCACCCAACAGGGTAACACTGAAGCTTTCTTT. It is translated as CATQQGNTEAFF.

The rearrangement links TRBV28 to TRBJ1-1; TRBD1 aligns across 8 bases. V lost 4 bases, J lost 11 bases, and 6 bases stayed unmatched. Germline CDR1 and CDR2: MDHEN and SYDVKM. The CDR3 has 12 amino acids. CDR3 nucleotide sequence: TGTGCCAGCAGTTCGGGACAGGTCGAGGCTTTCTTT. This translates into CASSSGQVEAFF.

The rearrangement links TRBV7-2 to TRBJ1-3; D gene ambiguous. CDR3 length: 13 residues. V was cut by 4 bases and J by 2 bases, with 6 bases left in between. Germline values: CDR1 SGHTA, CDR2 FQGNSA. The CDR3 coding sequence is TGTGCCAGCAGCTCCAATCCTGGAAACACCATATATTTT. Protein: CASSSNPGNTIYF.

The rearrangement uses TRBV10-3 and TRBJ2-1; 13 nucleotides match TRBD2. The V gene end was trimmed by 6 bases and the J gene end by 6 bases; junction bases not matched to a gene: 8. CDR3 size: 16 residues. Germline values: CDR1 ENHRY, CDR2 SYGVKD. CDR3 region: CAISLLAGGRGNEQFF. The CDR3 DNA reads TGTGCCATCAGCCTACTAGCGGGAGGGAGGGGCAATGAGCAGTTCTTC.

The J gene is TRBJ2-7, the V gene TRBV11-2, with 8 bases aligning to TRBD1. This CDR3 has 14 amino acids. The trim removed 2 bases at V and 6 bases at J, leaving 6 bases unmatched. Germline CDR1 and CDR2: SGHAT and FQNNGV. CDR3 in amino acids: CASSLQRGTGEQYF. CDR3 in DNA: TGTGCCAGCAGCTTACAAAGAGGGACAGGCGAGCAGTACTTC.

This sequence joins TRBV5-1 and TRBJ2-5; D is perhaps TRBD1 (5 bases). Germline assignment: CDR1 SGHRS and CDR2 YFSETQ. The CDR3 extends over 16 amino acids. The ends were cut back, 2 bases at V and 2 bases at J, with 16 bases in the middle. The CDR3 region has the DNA TGCGCCAGCAGCTTCGGCCTGCAGACAGCGCAAGAGACCCAGTACTTC. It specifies CASSFGLQTAQETQYF. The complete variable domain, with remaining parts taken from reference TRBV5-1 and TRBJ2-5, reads KAGVTQTPRYLIKTRGQQVTLSCSPISGHRSVSWYQQTPGQGLQFLFEYFSETQRNKGNFPGRFSGRQFSNSRSEMNVSTLELGDSALYLCASSFGLQTAQETQYFGPGTRLLVL.

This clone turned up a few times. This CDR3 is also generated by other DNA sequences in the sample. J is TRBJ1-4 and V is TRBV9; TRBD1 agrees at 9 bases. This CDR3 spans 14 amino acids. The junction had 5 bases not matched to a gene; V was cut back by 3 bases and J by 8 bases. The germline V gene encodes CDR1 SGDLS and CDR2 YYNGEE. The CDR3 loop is CASSETGGVEKLFF. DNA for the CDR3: TGTGCCAGCAGCGAAACAGGGGGCGTCGAAAAACTGTTTTTT.

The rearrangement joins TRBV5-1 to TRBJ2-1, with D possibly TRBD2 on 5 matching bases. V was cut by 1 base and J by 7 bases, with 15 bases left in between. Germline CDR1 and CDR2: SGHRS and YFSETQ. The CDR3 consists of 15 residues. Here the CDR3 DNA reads TGCGCCAGCAGCTTGAACGGGAACCCGGGGAATGAGCAGTTCTTC. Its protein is CASSLNGNPGNEQFF.

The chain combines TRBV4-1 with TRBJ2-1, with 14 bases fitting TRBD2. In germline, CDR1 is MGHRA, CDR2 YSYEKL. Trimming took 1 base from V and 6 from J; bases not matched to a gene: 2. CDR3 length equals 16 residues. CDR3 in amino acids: CASSQAGLAGGNEQFF. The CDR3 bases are TGCGCCAGCAGCCAAGCCGGACTAGCGGGGGGCAATGAGCAGTTCTTC.

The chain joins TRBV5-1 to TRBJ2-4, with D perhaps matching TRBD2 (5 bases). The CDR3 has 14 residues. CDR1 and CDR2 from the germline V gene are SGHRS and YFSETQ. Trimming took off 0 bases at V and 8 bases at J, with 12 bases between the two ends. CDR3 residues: CASSLVGPRDIQYF. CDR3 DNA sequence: TGCGCCAGCAGCTTGGTCGGGCCGCGGGACATTCAGTACTTC.